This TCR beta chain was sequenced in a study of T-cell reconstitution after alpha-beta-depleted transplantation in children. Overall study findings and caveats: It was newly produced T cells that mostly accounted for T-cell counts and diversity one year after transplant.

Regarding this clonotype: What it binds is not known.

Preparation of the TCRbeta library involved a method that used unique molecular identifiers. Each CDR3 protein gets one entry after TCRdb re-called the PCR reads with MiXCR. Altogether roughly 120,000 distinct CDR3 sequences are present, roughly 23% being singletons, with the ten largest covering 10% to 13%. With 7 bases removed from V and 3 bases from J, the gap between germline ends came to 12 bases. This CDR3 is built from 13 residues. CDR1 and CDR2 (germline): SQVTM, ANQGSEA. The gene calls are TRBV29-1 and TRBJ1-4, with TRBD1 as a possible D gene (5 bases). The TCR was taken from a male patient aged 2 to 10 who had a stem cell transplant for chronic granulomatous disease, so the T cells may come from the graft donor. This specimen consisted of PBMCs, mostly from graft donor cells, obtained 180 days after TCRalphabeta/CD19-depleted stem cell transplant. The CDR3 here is CSALRDPNEKLFF. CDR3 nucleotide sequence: TGCAGCGCCCTGCGGGACCCTAATGAAAAACTGTTTTTT.